This T cell receptor beta chain comes out of a study of breast tumors, draining lymph nodes, adjacent tissues. The study, taken as a whole, reports: The data were judged consistent with most tumor T cells coming from lymph node and expanding in tumor. Compared with basal-like, luminal-like tumors shared significantly more repertoire with nontumor tissue.

The CDR3 spans 21 residues, counting both ends. Germline CDR1 reads KGHDR; CDR2 reads SFDVKD. MiXCR, applied by TCRdb to the multiplex PCR reads, yields one record per CDR3 protein. The sample holds around 290,000 distinct CDR3 sequences, about 30% seen once. The lymph nodes were axillary draining lymph nodes from breast cancer patients. This clonotype was detected once. What it recognizes is unknown. The limits of the CDR3 on the DNA are not certain, so only TCRdb's listed CDR3 is given. The chain uses TRBV24-1 and TRBJ2-1; TRBD2, the table's D call, was not compared with the DNA. The TCR was taken from a female donor with breast cancer. Some clones in this sample may be carry-over from other donors' samples. Sample: axillary lymph node tissue. This chain's CDR3 is CASSFYICSARGLAGANEQFF.